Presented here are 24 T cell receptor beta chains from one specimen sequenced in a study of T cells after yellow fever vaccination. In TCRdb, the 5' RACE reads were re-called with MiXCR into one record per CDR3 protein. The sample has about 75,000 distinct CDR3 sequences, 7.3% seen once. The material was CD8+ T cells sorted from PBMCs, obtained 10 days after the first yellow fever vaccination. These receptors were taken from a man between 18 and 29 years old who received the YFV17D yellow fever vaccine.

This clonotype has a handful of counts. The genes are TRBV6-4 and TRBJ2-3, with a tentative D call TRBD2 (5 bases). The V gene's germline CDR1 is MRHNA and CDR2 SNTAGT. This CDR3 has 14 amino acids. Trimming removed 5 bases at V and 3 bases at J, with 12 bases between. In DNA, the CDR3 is TGTGCCAGCAGTCTAGCTTCAGGAACAGATACGCAGTATTTT. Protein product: CASSLASGTDTQYF.

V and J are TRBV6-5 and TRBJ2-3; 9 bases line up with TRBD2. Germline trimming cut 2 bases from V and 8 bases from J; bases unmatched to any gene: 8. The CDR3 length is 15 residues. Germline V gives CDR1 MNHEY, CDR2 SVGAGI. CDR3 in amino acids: CASSYGRGGRGTQYF. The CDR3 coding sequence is TGTGCCAGCAGTTACGGGCGGGGGGGCCGCGGTACGCAGTATTTT.

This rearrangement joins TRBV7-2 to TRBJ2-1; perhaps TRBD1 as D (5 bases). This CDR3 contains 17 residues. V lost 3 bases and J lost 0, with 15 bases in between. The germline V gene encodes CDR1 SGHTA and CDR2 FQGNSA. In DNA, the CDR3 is TGTGCCAGCAGCTTGGGTAACAGGCTGAGCTCCTACAATGAGCAGTTCTTC. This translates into CASSLGNRLSSYNEQFF. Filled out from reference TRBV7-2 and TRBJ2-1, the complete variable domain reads GAGVSQSPSNKVTEKGKDVELRCDPISGHTALYWYRQSLGQGLEFLIYFQGNSAPDKSGLPSDRFSAERTGGSVSTLTIQRTQQEDSAVYLCASSLGNRLSSYNEQFFGPGTRLTVL.

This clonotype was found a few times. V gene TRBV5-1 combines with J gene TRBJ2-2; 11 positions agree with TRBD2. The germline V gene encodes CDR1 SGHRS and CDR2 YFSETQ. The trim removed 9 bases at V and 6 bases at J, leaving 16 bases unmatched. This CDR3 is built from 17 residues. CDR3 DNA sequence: TGCGCCACCCGTGCCCAACTAGCGGGGGTACCAGCCGGGGAGCTGTTTTTT. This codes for CATRAQLAGVPAGELFF.

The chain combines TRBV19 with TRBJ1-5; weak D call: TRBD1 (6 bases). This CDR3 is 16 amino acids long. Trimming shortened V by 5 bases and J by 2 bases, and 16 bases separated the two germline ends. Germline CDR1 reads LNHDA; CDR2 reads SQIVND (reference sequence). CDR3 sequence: CASSVQGGGRNQPQHF. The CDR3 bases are TGTGCCAGTAGTGTACAGGGAGGAGGTCGCAATCAGCCCCAGCATTTT.

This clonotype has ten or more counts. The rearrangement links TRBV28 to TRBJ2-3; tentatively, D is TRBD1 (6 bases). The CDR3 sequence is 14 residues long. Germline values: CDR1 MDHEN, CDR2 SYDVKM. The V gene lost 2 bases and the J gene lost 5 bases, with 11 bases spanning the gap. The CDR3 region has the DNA TGTGCCAGCAGTTTACTTGGACAGCGAGATACGCAGTATTTT. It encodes CASSLLGQRDTQYF.

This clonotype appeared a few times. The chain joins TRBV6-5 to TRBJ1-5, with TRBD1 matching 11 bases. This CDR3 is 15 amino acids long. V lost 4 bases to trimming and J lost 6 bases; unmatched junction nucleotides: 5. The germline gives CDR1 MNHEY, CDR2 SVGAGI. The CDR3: CASSSGQGARQPQHF. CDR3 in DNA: TGTGCCAGCAGTTCTGGACAGGGGGCACGTCAGCCCCAGCATTTT.

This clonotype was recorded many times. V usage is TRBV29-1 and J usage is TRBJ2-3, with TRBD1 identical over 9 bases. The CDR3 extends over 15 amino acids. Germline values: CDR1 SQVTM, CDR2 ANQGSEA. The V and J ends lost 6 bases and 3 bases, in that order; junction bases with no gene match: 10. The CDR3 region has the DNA TGCAGCGTAGCTTTCCCGGACAGGGGAACAGATACGCAGTATTTT. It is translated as CSVAFPDRGTDTQYF.

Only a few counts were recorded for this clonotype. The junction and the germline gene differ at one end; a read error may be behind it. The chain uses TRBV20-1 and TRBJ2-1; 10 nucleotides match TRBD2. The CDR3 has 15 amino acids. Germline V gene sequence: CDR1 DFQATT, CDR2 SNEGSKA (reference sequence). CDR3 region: CCARDRLAGVYEQFF. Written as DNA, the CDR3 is TGCTGTGCTAGAGATCGGCTAGCGGGGGTTTACGAGCAGTTCTTC.

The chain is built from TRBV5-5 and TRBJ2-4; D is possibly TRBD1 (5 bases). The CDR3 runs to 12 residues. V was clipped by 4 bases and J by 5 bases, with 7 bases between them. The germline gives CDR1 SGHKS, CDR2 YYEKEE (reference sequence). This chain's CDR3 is CASSQGQNIQYF. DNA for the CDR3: TGTGCCAGCAGCCAGGGTCAAAACATTCAGTACTTC. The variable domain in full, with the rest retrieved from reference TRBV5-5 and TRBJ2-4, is DAGVTQSPTHLIKTRGQQVTLRCSPISGHKSVSWYQQVLGQGPQFIFQYYEKEERGRGNFPDRFSARQFPNYSSELNVNALLLGDSALYLCASSQGQNIQYFGAGTRLSVL.

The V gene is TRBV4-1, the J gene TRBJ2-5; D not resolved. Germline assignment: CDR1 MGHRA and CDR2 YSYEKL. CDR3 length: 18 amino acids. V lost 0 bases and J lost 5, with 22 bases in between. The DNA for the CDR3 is TGCGCCAGCAGCCAAGATTCAGTCGTCCTTAGGATCGCGGAGACCCAGTACTTC. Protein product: CASSQDSVVLRIAETQYF.

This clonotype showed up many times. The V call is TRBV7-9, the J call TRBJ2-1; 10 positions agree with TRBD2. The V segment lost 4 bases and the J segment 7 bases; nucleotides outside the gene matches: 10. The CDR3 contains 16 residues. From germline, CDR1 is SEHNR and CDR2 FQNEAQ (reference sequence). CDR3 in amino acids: CASSSLSGGPGNEQFF. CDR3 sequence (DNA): TGTGCCAGCAGCTCGCTTAGCGGGGGGCCGGGGAATGAGCAGTTCTTC.

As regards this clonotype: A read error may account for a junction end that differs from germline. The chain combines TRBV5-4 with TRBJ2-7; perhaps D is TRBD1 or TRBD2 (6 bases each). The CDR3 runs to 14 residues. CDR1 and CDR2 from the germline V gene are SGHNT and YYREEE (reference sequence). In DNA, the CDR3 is TGTGCCAGCAGCTTGGGGGGATTGTTGGAGGGGGTATGGTTC. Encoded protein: CASSLGGLLEGVWF.

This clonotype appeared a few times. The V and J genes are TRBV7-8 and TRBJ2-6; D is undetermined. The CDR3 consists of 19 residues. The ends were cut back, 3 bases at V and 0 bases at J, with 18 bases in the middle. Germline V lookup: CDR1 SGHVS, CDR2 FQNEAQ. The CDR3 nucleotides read TGTGCCAGCAGCTTCGGAGTGTCCACTCTGAGCTCTGGGGCCAACGTCCTGACTTTC. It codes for CASSFGVSTLSSGANVLTF.

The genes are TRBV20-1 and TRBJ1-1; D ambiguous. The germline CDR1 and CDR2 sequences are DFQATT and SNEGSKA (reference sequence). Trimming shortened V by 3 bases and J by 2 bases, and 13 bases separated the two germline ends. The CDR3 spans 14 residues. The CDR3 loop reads CSARGSHLNTEAFF. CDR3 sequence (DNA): TGCAGTGCTAGGGGCAGTCACTTAAACACTGAAGCTTTCTTT.

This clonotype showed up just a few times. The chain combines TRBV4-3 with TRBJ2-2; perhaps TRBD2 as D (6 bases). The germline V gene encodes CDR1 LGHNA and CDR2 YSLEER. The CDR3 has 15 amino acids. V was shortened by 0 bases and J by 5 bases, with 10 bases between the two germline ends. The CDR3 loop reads CASSQDPGTTGELFF. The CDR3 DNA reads TGCGCCAGCAGCCAAGATCCCGGGACTACCGGGGAGCTGTTTTTT.

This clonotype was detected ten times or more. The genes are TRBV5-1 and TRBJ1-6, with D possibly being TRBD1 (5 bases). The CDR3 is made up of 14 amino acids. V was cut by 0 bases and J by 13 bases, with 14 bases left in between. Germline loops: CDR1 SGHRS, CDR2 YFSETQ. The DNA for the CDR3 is TGCGCCAGCAGCTTGGTACAGGCGGGCAGGCCCCTCCACTTT. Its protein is CASSLVQAGRPLHF.

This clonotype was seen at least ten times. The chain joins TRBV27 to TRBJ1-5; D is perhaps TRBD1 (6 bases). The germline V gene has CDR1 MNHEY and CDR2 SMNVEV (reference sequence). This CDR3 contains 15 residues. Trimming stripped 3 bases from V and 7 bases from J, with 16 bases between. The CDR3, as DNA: TGTGCCAGCAGTTTTAGGGGGGACGGAGTGCAGCCCCAGCATTTT. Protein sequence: CASSFRGDGVQPQHF.

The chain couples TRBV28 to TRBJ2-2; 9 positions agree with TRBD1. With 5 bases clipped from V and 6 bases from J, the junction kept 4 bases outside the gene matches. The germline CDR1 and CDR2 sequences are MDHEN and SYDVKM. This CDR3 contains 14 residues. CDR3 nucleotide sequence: TGTGCCAGCAGTATAAGACAGGGGGCCGGGGAGCTGTTTTTT. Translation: CASSIRQGAGELFF. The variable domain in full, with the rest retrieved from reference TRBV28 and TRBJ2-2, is DVKVTQSSRYLVKRTGEKVFLECVQDMDHENMFWYRQDPGLGLRLIYFSYDVKMKEKGDIPEGYSVSREKKERFSLILESASTNQTSMYLCASSIRQGAGELFFGEGSRLTVL.

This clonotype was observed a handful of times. In DNA, the CDR3 is TGTGCCAGCACCTTCTCTTCGGGTTCACCCCTCCACTTT. Its protein is CASTFSSGSPLHF. V usage is TRBV12-3 or TRBV12-4 and J usage is TRBJ1-6; no clear D. The CDR3 has 13 residues. V lost 7 bases, J lost 9 bases, and 13 bases lay in between.

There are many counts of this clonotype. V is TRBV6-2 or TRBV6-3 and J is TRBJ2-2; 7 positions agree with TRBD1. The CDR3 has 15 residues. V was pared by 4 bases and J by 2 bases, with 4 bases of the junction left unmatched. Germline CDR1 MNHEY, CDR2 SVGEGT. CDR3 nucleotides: TGTGCCAGCAGTTTTCGGGACAGAAACACCGGGGAGCTGTTTTTT. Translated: CASSFRDRNTGELFF.

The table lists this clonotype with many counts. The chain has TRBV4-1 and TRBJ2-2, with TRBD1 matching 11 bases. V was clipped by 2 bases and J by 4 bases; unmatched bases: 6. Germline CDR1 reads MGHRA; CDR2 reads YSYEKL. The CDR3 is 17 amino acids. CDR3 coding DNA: TGCGCCAGCAGCCAACGGGGACAGGGGGAGGGCACCGGGGAGCTGTTTTTT. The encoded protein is CASSQRGQGEGTGELFF.

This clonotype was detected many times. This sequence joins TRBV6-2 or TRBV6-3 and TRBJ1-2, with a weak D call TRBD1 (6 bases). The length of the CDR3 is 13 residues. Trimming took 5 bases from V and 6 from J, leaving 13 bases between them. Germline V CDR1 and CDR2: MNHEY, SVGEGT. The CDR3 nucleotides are TGTGCCAGCAGTCAGCTCTACAGGGATGGCTACACCTTC. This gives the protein CASSQLYRDGYTF.

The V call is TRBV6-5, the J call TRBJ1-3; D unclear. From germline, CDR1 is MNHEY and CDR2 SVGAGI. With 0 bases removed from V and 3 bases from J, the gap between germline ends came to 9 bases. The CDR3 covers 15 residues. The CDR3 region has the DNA TGTGCCAGCAGTTACTCTATGGCATTTGGAAACACCATATATTTT. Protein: CASSYSMAFGNTIYF.